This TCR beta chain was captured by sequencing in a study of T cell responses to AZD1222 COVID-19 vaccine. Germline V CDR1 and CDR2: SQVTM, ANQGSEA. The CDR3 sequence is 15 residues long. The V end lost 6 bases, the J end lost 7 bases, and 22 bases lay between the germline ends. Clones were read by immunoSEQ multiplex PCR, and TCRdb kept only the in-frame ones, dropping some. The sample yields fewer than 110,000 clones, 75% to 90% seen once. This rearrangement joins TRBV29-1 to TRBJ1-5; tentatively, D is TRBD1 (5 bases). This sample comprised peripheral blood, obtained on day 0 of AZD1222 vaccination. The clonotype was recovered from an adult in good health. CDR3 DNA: TGCAGCGTAAGCCTCAGTCCAAGTGGGGGACAGCCCCAGCATTTT. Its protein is CSVSLSPSGGQPQHF. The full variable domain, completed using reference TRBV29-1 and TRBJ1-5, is SAVISQKPSRDICQRGTSLTIQCQVDSQVTMMFWYRQQPGQSLTLIATANQGSEATYESGFVIDKFPISRPNLTFSTLTVSNMSPEDSSIYLCSVSLSPSGGQPQHFGDGTRLSIL.